This is a list of T cell receptor beta chains from one sample in a study of metastatic and nonmetastatic thyroid tumors. From the PCR reads, TCRdb re-called clones with MiXCR. The repertoire consists of around 27,000 clones, with about 15% occurring once and the leading ten covering approximately 3.3%. The sequenced material came from blood. The receptors shown here come from a female donor with papillary thyroid cancer or a benign thyroid nodule (not recorded which). Some clones in this sample may be carry-over from other donors' samples. CDR3s include the opening cysteine and the closing phenylalanine or tryptophan. Fields, in order: J gene, CDR3 length, V gene, CDR3 protein.

J gene: TRBJ2-5; CDR3 length: 14; V gene: TRBV12-3/TRBV12-4; CDR3 protein: CASSDRKASETQYF
J gene: TRBJ2-1; CDR3 length: 14; V gene: TRBV20-1; CDR3 protein: CSATSGRAGDEQFF
J gene: TRBJ1-6; CDR3 length: 18; V gene: TRBV11-1; CDR3 protein: CASSLGFTCSSYNSPLHF
J gene: TRBJ1-6; CDR3 length: 15; V gene: TRBV10-3; CDR3 protein: CAIQSTGEESSPLHF
J gene: TRBJ1-2; CDR3 length: 15; V gene: TRBV4-3; CDR3 protein: CASSQGDRGDYGYTF
J gene: TRBJ2-7; CDR3 length: 14; V gene: TRBV18; CDR3 protein: CASSSAGGYDEQYF
J gene: TRBJ1-4; CDR3 length: 15; V gene: TRBV27; CDR3 protein: CASSLSGLTNEKLFF
J gene: TRBJ2-5; CDR3 length: 13; V gene: TRBV9; CDR3 protein: CASSVATGETQYF
J gene: TRBJ1-2; CDR3 length: 13; V gene: TRBV28; CDR3 protein: CASSSKASDGYTF
J gene: TRBJ1-1; CDR3 length: 13; V gene: TRBV7-2; CDR3 protein: CASSLGQGSEAFF
J gene: TRBJ1-1; CDR3 length: 15; V gene: TRBV19; CDR3 protein: CASMLGSFGGTEAFF
J gene: TRBJ1-2; CDR3 length: 16; V gene: TRBV18; CDR3 protein: CASSPGTGGLNYGYTF
J gene: TRBJ1-1; CDR3 length: 14; V gene: TRBV4-1; CDR3 protein: CASSQWIRNTEAFF
J gene: TRBJ2-5; CDR3 length: 15; V gene: TRBV18; CDR3 protein: CASSLGTSGKETQYF
J gene: TRBJ2-7; CDR3 length: 13; V gene: TRBV7-6; CDR3 protein: CASSLAASYEQYF
J gene: TRBJ2-7; CDR3 length: 17; V gene: TRBV6-2/TRBV6-3; CDR3 protein: CASSYAGLAGFSYEQYF
J gene: TRBJ2-1; CDR3 length: 14; V gene: TRBV25-1; CDR3 protein: CASSGGLAGGGQFF
J gene: TRBJ1-6; CDR3 length: 16; V gene: TRBV13; CDR3 protein: CASSQRGGGYNSPLHF
J gene: TRBJ2-1; CDR3 length: 13; V gene: TRBV12-3/TRBV12-4; CDR3 protein: CASSPATYNEQFF
J gene: TRBJ2-7; CDR3 length: 13; V gene: TRBV13; CDR3 protein: CASSPGQGAEQYF
J gene: TRBJ1-3; CDR3 length: 13; V gene: TRBV28; CDR3 protein: CASRLRTGNTIYF
J gene: TRBJ2-3; CDR3 length: 15; V gene: TRBV11-2; CDR3 protein: CASSPSGGRTDTQYF
J gene: TRBJ1-2; CDR3 length: 14; V gene: TRBV19; CDR3 protein: CAISLGLANYGYTF
J gene: TRBJ2-7; CDR3 length: 14; V gene: TRBV7-9; CDR3 protein: CASSSSWTGNEQYF
J gene: TRBJ2-3; CDR3 length: 15; V gene: TRBV12-3/TRBV12-4; CDR3 protein: CASRSDRDGTDTQYF
J gene: TRBJ2-7; CDR3 length: 15; V gene: TRBV7-9; CDR3 protein: CASSPGHGIFLEQYF
J gene: TRBJ2-7; CDR3 length: 13; V gene: TRBV20-1; CDR3 protein: CSATETHYYEQYF
J gene: TRBJ2-2; CDR3 length: 16; V gene: TRBV2; CDR3 protein: CASSPTGGGSTGELFF
J gene: TRBJ2-2; CDR3 length: 15; V gene: TRBV9; CDR3 protein: CASSGGQGRTGELFF
J gene: TRBJ2-7; CDR3 length: 19; V gene: TRBV20-1; CDR3 protein: CSARAPPPLAGGPTYEQYF
J gene: TRBJ2-3; CDR3 length: 16; V gene: TRBV28; CDR3 protein: CASSPSGTGVGDTQYF
J gene: TRBJ2-3; CDR3 length: 14; V gene: TRBV28; CDR3 protein: CASRSPPMADTQYF
J gene: TRBJ1-3; CDR3 length: 14; V gene: TRBV18; CDR3 protein: CASSPQGRGNTIYF
J gene: TRBJ2-7; CDR3 length: 13; V gene: TRBV20-1; CDR3 protein: CSAPDRETYEQYF
J gene: TRBJ2-3; CDR3 length: 14; V gene: TRBV6-6; CDR3 protein: CASSYRGRADTQYF